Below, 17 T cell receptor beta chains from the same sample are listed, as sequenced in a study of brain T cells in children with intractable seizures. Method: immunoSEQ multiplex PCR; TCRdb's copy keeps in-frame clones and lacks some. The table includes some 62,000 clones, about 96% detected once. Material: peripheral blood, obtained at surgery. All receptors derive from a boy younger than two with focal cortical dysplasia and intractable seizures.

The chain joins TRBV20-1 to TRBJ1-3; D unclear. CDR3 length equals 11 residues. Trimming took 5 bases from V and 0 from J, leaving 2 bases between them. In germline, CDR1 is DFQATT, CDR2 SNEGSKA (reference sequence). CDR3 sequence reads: CSASSGNTIYF. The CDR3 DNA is TGCAGTGCTTCCTCTGGAAACACCATATATTTT.

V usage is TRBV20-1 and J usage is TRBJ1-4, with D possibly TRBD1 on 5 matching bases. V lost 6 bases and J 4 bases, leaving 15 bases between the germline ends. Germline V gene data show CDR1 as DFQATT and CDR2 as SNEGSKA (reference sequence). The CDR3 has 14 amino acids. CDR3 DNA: TGCAGTGCCAGTTCGGGGACCAATAATGAAAAACTGTTTTTT. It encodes CSASSGTNNEKLFF.

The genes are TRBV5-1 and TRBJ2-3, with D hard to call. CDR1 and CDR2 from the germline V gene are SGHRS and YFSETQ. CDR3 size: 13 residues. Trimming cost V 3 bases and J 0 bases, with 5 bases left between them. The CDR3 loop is CASSSGSTDTQYF. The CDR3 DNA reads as TGCGCCAGCAGCTCAGGAAGCACAGATACGCAGTATTTT.

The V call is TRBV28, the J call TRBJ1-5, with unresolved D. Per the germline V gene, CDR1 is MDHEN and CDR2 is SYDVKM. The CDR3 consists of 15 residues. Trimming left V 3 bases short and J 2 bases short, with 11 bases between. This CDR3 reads CASSLAGVRNQPQHF. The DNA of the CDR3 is TGTGCCAGCAGTTTGGCCGGGGTTCGCAATCAGCCCCAGCATTTT.

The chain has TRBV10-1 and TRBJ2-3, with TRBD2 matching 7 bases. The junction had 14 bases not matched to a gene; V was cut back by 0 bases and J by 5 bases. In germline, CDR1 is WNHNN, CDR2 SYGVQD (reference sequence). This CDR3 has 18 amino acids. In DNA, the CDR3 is TGCGCCAGCAGTGAGTCGATTCCAGCGGGGACGGGGGTAGATACGCAGTATTTT. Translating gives CASSESIPAGTGVDTQYF.

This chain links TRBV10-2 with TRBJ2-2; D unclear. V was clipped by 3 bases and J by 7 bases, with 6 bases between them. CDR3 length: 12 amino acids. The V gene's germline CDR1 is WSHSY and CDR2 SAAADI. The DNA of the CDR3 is TGCGCCAGCAGTGAAGACTTCGGGGAGCTGTTTTTT. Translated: CASSEDFGELFF.

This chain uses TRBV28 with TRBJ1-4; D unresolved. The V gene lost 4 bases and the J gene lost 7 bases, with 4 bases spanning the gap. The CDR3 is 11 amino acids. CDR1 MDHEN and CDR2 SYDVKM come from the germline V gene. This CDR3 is CASSSLEKLFF. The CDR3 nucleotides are TGTGCCAGCAGTTCCCTTGAAAAACTGTTTTTT.

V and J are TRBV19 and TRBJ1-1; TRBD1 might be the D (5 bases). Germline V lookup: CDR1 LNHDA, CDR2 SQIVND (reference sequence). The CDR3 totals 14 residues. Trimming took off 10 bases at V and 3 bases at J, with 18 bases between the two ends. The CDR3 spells CATSQFSGYTEAFF. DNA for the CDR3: TGTGCCACCAGCCAATTTTCAGGGTACACTGAAGCTTTCTTT.

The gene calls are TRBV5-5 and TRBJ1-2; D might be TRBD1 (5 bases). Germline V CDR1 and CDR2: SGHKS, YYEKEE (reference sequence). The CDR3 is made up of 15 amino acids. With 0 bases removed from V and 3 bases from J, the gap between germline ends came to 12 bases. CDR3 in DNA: TGTGCCAGCAGCTTGGTTAGGGGTAGCGACTATGGCTACACCTTC. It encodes CASSLVRGSDYGYTF.

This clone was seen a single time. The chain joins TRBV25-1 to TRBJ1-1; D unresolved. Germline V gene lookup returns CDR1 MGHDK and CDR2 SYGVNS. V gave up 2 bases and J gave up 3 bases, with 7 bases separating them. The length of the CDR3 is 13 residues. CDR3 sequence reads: CASSEESYTEAFF. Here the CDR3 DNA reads TGTGCCAGCAGTGAAGAGTCCTACACTGAAGCTTTCTTT.

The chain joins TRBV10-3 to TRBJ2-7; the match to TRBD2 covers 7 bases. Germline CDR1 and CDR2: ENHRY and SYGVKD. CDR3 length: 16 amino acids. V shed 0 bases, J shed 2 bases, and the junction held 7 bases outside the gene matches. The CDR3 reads CAISESIAGPPYEQYF. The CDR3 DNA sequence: TGTGCCATCAGTGAGTCCATAGCGGGCCCCCCCTACGAGCAGTACTTC.

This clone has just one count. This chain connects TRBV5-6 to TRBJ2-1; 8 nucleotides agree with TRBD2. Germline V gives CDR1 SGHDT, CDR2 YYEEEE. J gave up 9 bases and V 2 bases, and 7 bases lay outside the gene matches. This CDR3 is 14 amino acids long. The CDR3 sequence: CASSFQAGAGEQFF. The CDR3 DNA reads TGTGCCAGCAGCTTTCAAGCGGGAGCGGGTGAGCAGTTCTTC.

The CDR3 DNA is TGTGCCAGTAGTATCGACAGGGGGCTTAACAATGAGCAGTTCTTC. Translation gives CASSIDRGLNNEQFF. The chain uses TRBV19 and TRBJ2-1, with TRBD1 matching over 10 bases. CDR1 LNHDA and CDR2 SQIVND come from the germline V gene (reference sequence). Germline trimming cut 3 bases from V and 5 bases from J; bases unmatched to any gene: 4. The CDR3 runs to 15 residues.

CDR3 loop: CASSLGDRVNEKLFF. The CDR3 DNA reads TGTGCCAGCAGCTTAGGGGACAGGGTTAATGAAAAACTGTTTTTT. This sequence joins TRBV7-9 and TRBJ1-4; 9 nucleotides align to TRBD1. The germline V gene has CDR1 SEHNR and CDR2 FQNEAQ (reference sequence). Unmatched junction bases numbered 1, after V lost 1 base and J lost 4 bases. The CDR3 has 15 amino acids.

CDR3 loop: CASSSGEGPRSGNTIYF. The CDR3 DNA is TGTGCCAGCTCATCCGGAGAAGGGCCTCGCTCTGGAAACACCATATATTTT. The chain joins TRBV18 to TRBJ1-3, with unresolved D. The germline gives CDR1 KGHSH, CDR2 LQKENI. The V end lost 5 bases, the J end lost 0 bases, and 17 bases lay between the germline ends. The CDR3 spans 17 residues.

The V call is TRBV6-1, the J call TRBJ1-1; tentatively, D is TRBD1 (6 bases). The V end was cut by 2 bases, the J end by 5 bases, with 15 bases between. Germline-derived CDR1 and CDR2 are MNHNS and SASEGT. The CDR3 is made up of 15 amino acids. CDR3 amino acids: CASSEFRQGTTEAFF. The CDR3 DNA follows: TGTGCCAGCAGTGAATTTCGCCAGGGGACTACTGAAGCTTTCTTT.

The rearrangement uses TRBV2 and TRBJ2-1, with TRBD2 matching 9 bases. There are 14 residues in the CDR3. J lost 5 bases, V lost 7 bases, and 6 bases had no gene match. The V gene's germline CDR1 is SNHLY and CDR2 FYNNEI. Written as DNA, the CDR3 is TGTGCCAGCATGGGACTAGCCGGGGACAATGAGCAGTTCTTC. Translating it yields CASMGLAGDNEQFF. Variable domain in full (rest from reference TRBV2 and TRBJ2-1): EPEVTQTPSHQVTQMGQEVILRCVPISNHLYFYWYRQILGQKVEFLVSFYNNEISEKSEIFDDQFSVERPDGSNFTLKIRSTKLEDSAMYFCASMGLAGDNEQFFGPGTRLTVL.